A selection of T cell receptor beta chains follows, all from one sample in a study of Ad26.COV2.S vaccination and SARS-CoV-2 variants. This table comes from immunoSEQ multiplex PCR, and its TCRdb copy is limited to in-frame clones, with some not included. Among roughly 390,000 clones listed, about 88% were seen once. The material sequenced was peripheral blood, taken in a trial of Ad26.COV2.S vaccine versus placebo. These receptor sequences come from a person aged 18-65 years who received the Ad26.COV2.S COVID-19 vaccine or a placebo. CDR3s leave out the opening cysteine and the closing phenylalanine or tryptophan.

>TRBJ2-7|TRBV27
ASSLIRGSYEQY
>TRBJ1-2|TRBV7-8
ASSADRRSYT
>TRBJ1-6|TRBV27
ASSPTRGVNSPLH
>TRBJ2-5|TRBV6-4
ASSEYLGTSGEEETQY
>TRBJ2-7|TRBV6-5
ASSWGDTSYEQY
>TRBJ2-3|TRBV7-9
ASSLELAGLSTDTQY
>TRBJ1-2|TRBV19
ASTGQFHYGYT
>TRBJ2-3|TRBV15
ATSRKNGDTQY
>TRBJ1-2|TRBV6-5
ASSYSRTGGGYGYT
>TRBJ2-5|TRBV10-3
AISVRGGAGETQY
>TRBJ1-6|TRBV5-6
ASTDSSYNSPLH
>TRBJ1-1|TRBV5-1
ASSDGQGIFRNTEAF
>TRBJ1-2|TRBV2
ASSEEGFYGYT
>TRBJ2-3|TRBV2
ASSQVPSGGPDTQY
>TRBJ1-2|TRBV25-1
ASSDQGARFGYT